The 22 T cell receptor beta chains given below trace back to one sample, sequenced in a study of T cell changes during pregnancy in multiple sclerosis. Assay: immunoSEQ multiplex PCR; the TCRdb copy retains only in-frame clones and omits some. The table lists 77,000 or so clones, just under 95% of them singletons. The sample consisted of peripheral blood, taken in the second trimester of pregnancy. All receptors derive from a female donor in good health, enrolled as a control in a pregnancy study.

The CDR3 DNA follows: TGTGCCAGCTCACCGCAAACACAAGCGAACTATGGCTACACCTTC. Encoded protein: CASSPQTQANYGYTF. The V call is TRBV18, the J call TRBJ1-2, with D uncertain. V was cut by 3 bases and J by 2 bases, with 13 bases left in between. Germline CDR1 and CDR2: KGHSH and LQKENI. CDR3 length equals 15 residues.

This chain connects TRBV4-2 to TRBJ2-5; D unresolved. The CDR3 spans 14 residues. CDR1 and CDR2 from the germline V gene are LGHNA and YNFKEQ. Trimming removed 0 bases from V and 0 bases from J, with 5 bases in between. CDR3 sequence: CASSQDPYQETQYF. The CDR3 bases are TGTGCCAGCAGCCAAGACCCGTACCAAGAGACCCAGTACTTC.

This rearrangement joins TRBV2 to TRBJ2-7; a possible D gene is TRBD2 (6 bases). CDR1 and CDR2 (germline): SNHLY, FYNNEI. The V end was cut by 10 bases, the J end by 1 base, with 17 bases between. The CDR3 loop spans 14 amino acids. The CDR3 nucleotides are TGTGCCACCCAGCCGGGAGTTAGGTCCTACGAGCAGTACTTC. It is translated as CATQPGVRSYEQYF.

The chain couples TRBV6-5 to TRBJ2-5; 7 bases map to TRBD1. The J call could be wrong; TRBJ2-7 is a better fit for the DNA end. This CDR3 has 11 amino acids. Per germline, CDR1 MNHEY and CDR2 SVGAGI. CDR3 loop: CASRQGSEQYF. The CDR3 DNA is TGTGCCAGCCGACAGGGAAGCGAGCAGTACTTC.

The chain recombines TRBV7-2 with TRBJ2-5; D might be TRBD2 (7 bases). Trimming shortened V by 9 bases and J by 4 bases, and 18 bases separated the two germline ends. CDR1 is SGHTA, CDR2 FQGNSA, per germline. The CDR3 consists of 14 residues. CDR3 loop: CASCEGGAGETQYF. CDR3 DNA: TGTGCCAGTTGCGAAGGGGGGGCCGGAGAGACCCAGTACTTC.

The genes are TRBV27 and TRBJ2-1; D gene ambiguous. Germline values: CDR1 MNHEY, CDR2 SMNVEV (reference sequence). This CDR3 has 13 residues. With 0 bases removed from V and 6 bases from J, the gap between germline ends came to 6 bases. The CDR3 DNA reads as TGTGCCAGCAGTTTATCGCTATTCAATGAGCAGTTCTTC. This encodes CASSLSLFNEQFF.

The chain uses TRBV27 and TRBJ2-1, with 9 bases aligning to TRBD2. The CDR3 spans 17 residues. With V trimmed by 2 bases and J by 8 bases, 13 bases remained unmatched. Germline V gene lookup returns CDR1 MNHEY and CDR2 SMNVEV (reference sequence). CDR3 nucleotide sequence: TGTGCCAGCAGTTTAATCGTGCGGCGGGGGGGGTTCTATGAGCAGTTCTTC. This codes for CASSLIVRRGGFYEQFF.

The chain carries TRBV19 and TRBJ1-5; the D is unclear. Germline V lookup: CDR1 LNHDA, CDR2 SQIVND (reference sequence). The CDR3 totals 16 residues. V lost 4 bases, J lost 2 bases, and 15 bases lay in between. The CDR3 region has the DNA TGTGCCAGTAGTACATTCCTCAGATCCCGCAATCAGCCCCAGCATTTT. This encodes CASSTFLRSRNQPQHF. The full variable domain, its missing parts supplied by reference TRBV19 and TRBJ1-5, is DGGITQSPKYLFRKEGQNVTLSCEQNLNHDAMYWYRQDPGQGLRLIYYSQIVNDFQKGDIAEGYSVSREKKESFPLTVTSAQKNPTAFYLCASSTFLRSRNQPQHFGDGTRLSIL.

V is TRBV19 and J is TRBJ2-2; weak D call: TRBD1 (6 bases). CDR3 length: 14 amino acids. Germline V gene sequence: CDR1 LNHDA, CDR2 SQIVND (reference sequence). V was trimmed by 9 bases and J by 0 bases, leaving 11 bases between them. The DNA for the CDR3 is TGTGCCAGCGGGACACCTTCGAACACCGGGGAGCTGTTTTTT. Translating gives CASGTPSNTGELFF.

V usage is TRBV7-2 and J usage is TRBJ1-2; 9 bases match TRBD1. With 1 base clipped from V and 7 bases from J, the junction kept 4 bases outside the gene matches. The CDR3 has 14 residues. CDR1 is SGHTA, CDR2 FQGNSA, per germline. The CDR3 loop is CASSLDRGQGGYTF. The CDR3 bases are TGTGCCAGCAGCTTAGACAGGGGGCAAGGTGGCTACACCTTC.

The chain has TRBV4-2 and TRBJ2-3, with 12 bases that match TRBD2. Germline trimming cut 5 bases from V and 3 bases from J; bases unmatched to any gene: 9. CDR1 and CDR2 (germline): LGHNA, YNFKEQ. The CDR3 covers 17 residues. The CDR3 protein is CASSKMTSGGPTDTQYF. The CDR3 nucleotides are TGTGCCAGCAGCAAAATGACTAGCGGGGGCCCAACAGATACGCAGTATTTT.

The rearrangement uses TRBV11-1 and TRBJ2-7; D gene ambiguous. The germline gives CDR1 SGHAT, CDR2 FQDESV (reference sequence). Trimming took 3 bases from V and 2 from J, leaving 8 bases between them. CDR3 length: 13 amino acids. The CDR3 sequence is CASSFTTTYEQYF. For the CDR3, the DNA is TGTGCCAGCAGCTTCACAACCACCTACGAGCAGTACTTC.

This chain uses TRBV4-3 with TRBJ1-5; no reliable D call. Germline V lookup: CDR1 LGHNA, CDR2 YSLEER. V lost 1 base and J lost 9, with 10 bases in between. The CDR3 has 13 residues. CDR3 nucleotides: TGCGCCAGCAGCCAAGCTCGCGGTTGGCCCCAGCATTTT. Encoded protein: CASSQARGWPQHF.

V usage is TRBV5-1 and J usage is TRBJ2-3, with a weak D call TRBD2 (5 bases). The length of the CDR3 is 14 residues. Germline V CDR1 and CDR2: SGHRS, YFSETQ. Trimming took 5 bases from V and 1 from J, leaving 11 bases between them. CDR3 region: CASSRGQGTDTQYF. For the CDR3, the DNA is TGCGCCAGCAGTAGAGGGCAGGGCACAGATACGCAGTATTTT.

The sample holds one count of this clone. The chain recombines TRBV7-2 with TRBJ2-1; the D is unclear. Germline V gene lookup returns CDR1 SGHTA and CDR2 FQGNSA. V was trimmed by 2 bases and J by 5 bases, leaving 7 bases between them. The CDR3 extends over 13 amino acids. The CDR3 here is CASSLWRNNEQFF. The CDR3 DNA sequence: TGTGCCAGCAGCTTATGGAGAAACAATGAGCAGTTCTTC.

The CDR3, as DNA: TGTGCCAGCAGCTTAACGGGTGCAGGGTCAGGAAGAAAGGAGACCCAGTACTTC. Encoded protein: CASSLTGAGSGRKETQYF. The genes are TRBV7-3 and TRBJ2-5; a possible D gene is TRBD1 (5 bases). The germline V gene encodes CDR1 SGHTA and CDR2 FQGTGA. The CDR3 sequence is 18 residues long. Between the trimmed V and J ends, which lost 0 bases and 5 bases, there was a span of 22 bases.

A note on this clone: One end of the junction fails to match germline, which may point to a read error. This rearrangement joins TRBV19 to TRBJ1-1, with TRBD1 matching 8 bases. This CDR3 has 13 residues. Germline CDR1 LNHDA, CDR2 SQIVND (reference sequence). The CDR3 reads CASSIDRGPEAFF. CDR3 nucleotides: TGTGCCAGTAGCATAGACAGGGGCCCTGAAGCTTTCTTT.

The chain has TRBV6-5 and TRBJ1-2; 8 positions agree with TRBD1. With V trimmed by 5 bases and J by 7 bases, 9 bases remained unmatched. The germline CDR1 and CDR2 sequences are MNHEY and SVGAGI. CDR3 size: 14 residues. This chain's CDR3 is CASSTPQGAGGYTF. The CDR3 DNA reads TGTGCCAGCAGTACCCCGCAGGGGGCGGGTGGCTACACCTTC.

This sequence joins TRBV29-1 and TRBJ2-1, with 10 bases that match TRBD2. Trimming removed 5 bases from V and 2 bases from J; junction bases left unmatched: 6. Germline V gene data show CDR1 as SQVTM and CDR2 as ANQGSEA. The CDR3 length is 15 residues. CDR3 in DNA: TGCAGCGTTACAGGGACTAGCGACCCCTACAATGAGCAGTTCTTC. Translated, it gives CSVTGTSDPYNEQFF.

The chain links TRBV5-4 to TRBJ1-1; TRBD1 is a possible D gene (6 bases). This CDR3 is 13 amino acids long. V was clipped by 3 bases and J by 5 bases, with 11 bases between them. From germline, CDR1 is SGHNT and CDR2 YYREEE (reference sequence). The CDR3 DNA sequence: TGTGCCAGCAGCTCCGCCCAGGGGACTGAAGCTTTCTTT. Amino acid sequence: CASSSAQGTEAFF. The entire variable domain, with the rest obtained from reference TRBV5-4 and TRBJ1-1, is as follows: ETGVTQSPTHLIKTRGQQVTLRCSSQSGHNTVSWYQQALGQGPQFIFQYYREEENGRGNFPPRFSGLQFPNYSSELNVNALELDDSALYLCASSSAQGTEAFFGQGTRLTVV.

The chain links TRBV27 to TRBJ2-7; D gene uncertain. Trimming left V 6 bases short and J 2 bases short, with 11 bases between. The CDR3 length is 13 residues. In germline, CDR1 is MNHEY, CDR2 SMNVEV (reference sequence). CDR3 sequence reads: CASRAGLTYEQYF. CDR3 nucleotide sequence: TGTGCCAGCAGGGCAGGCCTAACCTACGAGCAGTACTTC.

This clone was picked up one time. The DNA for the CDR3 is TGTGCCAGCAGTTACTTCCCGGGACAGGGAACGGACTCTGGGGCCAACGTCCTGACTTTC. This codes for CASSYFPGQGTDSGANVLTF. This chain uses TRBV6-8 with TRBJ2-6; TRBD1 aligns across 9 bases. This CDR3 spans 20 amino acids. V was pared by 1 base and J by 0 bases, with 10 bases of the junction left unmatched. CDR1 is MNHGY and CDR2 is SAAAGT in the germline V gene.